These 17 T cell receptor beta chains originate from one sample sequenced in a study of technical replicates of blood from a few donors. The assay was immunoSEQ multiplex PCR, and TCRdb's table has in-frame clones only and misses some. The sample holds around 80,000 clones; just under 95% are singletons and the top ten take roughly 0.4%. Material: T cells isolated from PBMCs. These TCRs come from a human donor in good health.

This chain links TRBV4-1 with TRBJ2-7, with D perhaps TRBD2 (5 bases). The CDR3 spans 15 residues. The V end was cut by 0 bases, the J end by 2 bases, with 11 bases between. Germline-derived CDR1 and CDR2 are MGHRA and YSYEKL. The CDR3 reads CASSQDERNPYEQYF. CDR3 nucleotides: TGCGCCAGCAGCCAAGATGAGCGGAACCCCTACGAGCAGTACTTC.

This clone was seen only once. The V gene is TRBV5-4, the J gene TRBJ1-2; 7 positions agree with TRBD1. The CDR3 loop spans 14 amino acids. Germline loops: CDR1 SGHNT, CDR2 YYREEE (reference sequence). V gave up 3 bases and J gave up 8 bases; unmatched junction bases: 10. The CDR3 nucleotides are TGTGCCAGCAGCTCCCCCGGGACAGCTGAGGGCTACACCTTC. Translating it yields CASSSPGTAEGYTF.

This sequence joins TRBV6-5 and TRBJ1-1; D not resolved. Trimming pared 4 bases from V and 11 bases from J, leaving 11 bases between. The CDR3 has 11 residues. Germline V gives CDR1 MNHEY, CDR2 SVGAGI. The CDR3 here is CASSSTGRAFF. The CDR3 DNA is TGTGCCAGCAGTTCCACTGGCAGGGCTTTCTTT.

This chain connects TRBV6-5 to TRBJ2-7, with D tentatively TRBD2 (6 bases). This CDR3 spans 16 amino acids. V dropped 0 bases and J dropped 5 bases, with 17 bases sitting between them. Germline V gives CDR1 MNHEY, CDR2 SVGAGI. The DNA of the CDR3 is TGTGCCAGCAGTTACTCAATAGCGGAGGATCAAAACGAGCAGTACTTC. It specifies CASSYSIAEDQNEQYF.

The CDR3 DNA follows: TGTGCCAGCAGTTTCGATACAGGGGTGGGGCGGGAAGCTTTCTTT. This sequence encodes CASSFDTGVGREAFF. The V and J genes are TRBV27 and TRBJ1-1; 7 bases are a match to TRBD1. Germline CDR1 reads MNHEY; CDR2 reads SMNVEV (reference sequence). V lost 3 bases to trimming and J lost 8 bases; unmatched junction nucleotides: 12. The CDR3 runs to 15 residues.

The chain recombines TRBV28 with TRBJ2-7; D possibly corresponds to TRBD2 (5 bases). The germline V and J ends were trimmed by 5 bases and 11 bases, with 28 bases remaining between them. The CDR3 totals 16 residues. Germline V gene data show CDR1 as MDHEN and CDR2 as SYDVKM. The CDR3 DNA is TGTGCCAGCAGTCCCCCTGCGAGGGTGGGGTACCATGAGGAGTACTTC. Translating it yields CASSPPARVGYHEEYF.

This clone appeared a few times. The gene calls are TRBV15 and TRBJ2-3, with D perhaps TRBD1 (5 bases). The ends were cut back, 3 bases at V and 1 base at J, with 14 bases in the middle. CDR1 is LNHNV, CDR2 YYDKDF, per germline (reference sequence). The CDR3 contains 16 residues. CDR3: CATSSSPGARTDTQYF. In DNA, the CDR3 is TGTGCCACCAGCAGTAGTCCTGGGGCCCGCACAGATACGCAGTATTTT.

The V gene is TRBV28, the J gene TRBJ1-5, with D perhaps TRBD1 (5 bases). The CDR3 loop spans 15 amino acids. The V end lost 3 bases, the J end lost 7 bases, and 16 bases lay between the germline ends. Germline-derived CDR1 and CDR2 are MDHEN and SYDVKM. CDR3 sequence (DNA): TGTGCCAGCAGTTTGGGGCAGGGCTTCCGGCAGCCCCAGCATTTT. This translates into CASSLGQGFRQPQHF.

The chain is built from TRBV19 and TRBJ2-7; TRBD1 aligns across 8 bases. The CDR3 is 14 amino acids. Germline-derived CDR1 and CDR2 are LNHDA and SQIVND (reference sequence). V was clipped by 4 bases and J by 4 bases; unmatched bases: 6. This CDR3 reads CASSSGQGEYEQYF. CDR3 coding DNA: TGTGCCAGTAGTAGCGGACAGGGTGAATACGAGCAGTACTTC. The complete variable domain, with remaining parts taken from reference TRBV19 and TRBJ2-7, reads DGGITQSPKYLFRKEGQNVTLSCEQNLNHDAMYWYRQDPGQGLRLIYYSQIVNDFQKGDIAEGYSVSREKKESFPLTVTSAQKNPTAFYLCASSSGQGEYEQYFGPGTRLTVT.

J is TRBJ1-1 and V is TRBV2, with 8 bases aligning to TRBD1. Germline V gives CDR1 SNHLY, CDR2 FYNNEI. Germline trimming cut 1 base from V and 4 bases from J; bases unmatched to any gene: 5. CDR3 size: 15 residues. The CDR3 DNA reads TGTGCCAGCAGTGAAGAAGGGACAGGTGTCACTGAAGCTTTCTTT. This gives the protein CASSEEGTGVTEAFF.

J is TRBJ2-2 and V is TRBV28, with a weak D call TRBD1 (6 bases). The V and J ends lost 3 bases and 7 bases respectively, with 15 bases between them. This CDR3 region has 15 residues. CDR1 is MDHEN and CDR2 is SYDVKM in the germline V gene. CDR3 DNA sequence: TGTGCCAGCAGTTTTTGGGCAGGGGCCGTCGGGGAGCTGTTTTTT. Protein product: CASSFWAGAVGELFF.

The gene calls are TRBV30 and TRBJ2-1, with D perhaps TRBD1 (5 bases). The germline V gene has CDR1 GTSNPN and CDR2 SVGIG (reference sequence). The V and J ends lost 1 base and 8 bases respectively, with 21 bases between them. The CDR3 covers 16 residues. The DNA of the CDR3 is TGTGCCTGGAGTGCCACAGGCCCCTGGGGTCAGGATGAGCAGTTCTTC. Its protein is CAWSATGPWGQDEQFF.

This chain joins TRBV28 and TRBJ1-2, with TRBD1 matching 8 bases. Germline V gene data show CDR1 as MDHEN and CDR2 as SYDVKM. With V trimmed by 2 bases and J by 6 bases, 2 bases remained unmatched. This CDR3 contains 13 residues. CDR3 coding DNA: TGTGCCAGCAGTTTAATGACAGGGGATGGCTACACCTTC. It is translated as CASSLMTGDGYTF.

Here the CDR3 reads CASSLLGPTGAYEQYF. Here the CDR3 DNA reads TGTGCCAGCAGTTTATTGGGCCCGACAGGGGCCTACGAGCAGTACTTC. This sequence joins TRBV27 and TRBJ2-7, with TRBD1 matching over 8 bases. CDR1 and CDR2 (germline): MNHEY, SMNVEV (reference sequence). The V segment lost 1 base and the J segment 2 bases; nucleotides outside the gene matches: 7. This CDR3 contains 16 residues.

The V call is TRBV6-4, the J call TRBJ2-3; D gene uncertain. CDR1 MRHNA and CDR2 SNTAGT come from the germline V gene. V was cut by 7 bases and J by 4 bases, with 12 bases left in between. CDR3 length: 13 amino acids. The CDR3, as DNA: TGTGCCAGCACAGACACTCTCCCAGATACGCAGTATTTT. Its translation is CASTDTLPDTQYF.

The J gene is TRBJ2-1, the V gene TRBV10-2; tentative D call: TRBD2 (5 bases). V was shortened by 8 bases and J by 8 bases, with 16 bases between the two germline ends. The CDR3 extends over 13 amino acids. The germline gives CDR1 WSHSY, CDR2 SAAADI. CDR3 sequence reads: CASEVSGSDEQFF. The CDR3 nucleotides are TGCGCCAGCGAAGTGTCAGGTAGCGATGAGCAGTTCTTC.

The gene calls are TRBV6-6 and TRBJ1-1; TRBD1 matches at 8 bases. This CDR3 spans 14 amino acids. V was pared by 0 bases and J by 3 bases, with 0 bases of the junction left unmatched. Germline V gene data show CDR1 as MNHNY and CDR2 as SVGAGI (reference sequence). The CDR3, as DNA: TGTGCCAGCAGTTACTCGGACAGGGACACTGAAGCTTTCTTT. Its translation: CASSYSDRDTEAFF.